The clone carrying this T cell receptor beta chain was seen only once. Its target is unknown. Other nucleotide sequences from this sample produce the same CDR3. This entry belongs to a study of shared clonotypes between healthy human individuals. Study details: CD4 naive and memory got three plates each, CD8 naive two, CD8 memory one. Regarding the study as a whole: Estimated clonotype richness was generally higher in naive than memory subsets. For naive CD4 cells, roughly 4.6% of clonotypes were shared across a few donors.

Division of CD4+ cells produced a CD45RA+ naive subset and a CD45RA-negative memory subset. The germline CDR1 and CDR2 sequences are MNHNS and SASEGT. This CDR3 region has 14 residues. Trimming cost V 6 bases and J 2 bases, with 10 bases left between them. Data came from immunoSEQ multiplex PCR; TCRdb stores just in-frame clones and leaves some out. The sample consists of approximately 2.1 million clones, 80% to 95% of them appearing once. The V and J genes are TRBV6-1 and TRBJ2-2, with D perhaps matching TRBD1 (6 bases). Sample: naive CD4+ T cells from PBMCs. As for subset: CD45RA+ positively selected. The origin of this receptor is a young man in good health. Some clones in this sample may be carry-over from other donors' samples. DNA of the CDR3: TGTGCCAGCAGCGGGACACTTAACACCGGGGAGCTGTTTTTT. The encoded protein is CASSGTLNTGELFF.